The 19 T cell receptor beta chains in this list originate from one sample, sequenced in a study of response to subunit inactivated influenza vaccine listed by TCRdb under 2018. The library was obtained by RT-PCR. Sequencing took place on an Illumina HiSeq 2500. TCRdb reworked the public reads: Q25 trimming with fastp, MiXCR clone assembly, productive beta chains retained. Every entry covers one CDR3 protein and lists the most common genes and DNA from its rows. Within this sample are 400,000 to 650,000 distinct CDR3 sequences, with roughly 7.6% of them counted one time only. The ten largest clones add up to about an eighth of the sample. This specimen consisted of PBMCs from blood, obtained 23 to 25 months after vaccination. The receptors come from a man aged 45-69 years who received an inactivated influenza vaccine. Donor details come from another sample of the same person, matched by shared clones.

There are many counts of this clonotype. CDR3 in DNA: TGTGCCAGCAGCTTAGATTCCACCGGGGAGCTGTTTTTT. Its translation: CASSLDSTGELFF. The chain is built from TRBV11-2 and TRBJ2-2, with D unclear. CDR3 length equals 13 residues. V shed 0 bases and J shed 4 bases, with 3 bases lying between them. Germline V CDR1 and CDR2: SGHAT, FQNNGV.

This clonotype was seen only a few times. The chain links TRBV5-1 to TRBJ1-4; tentative D call: TRBD1 (6 bases). This CDR3 comprises 14 residues. V was clipped by 1 base and J by 8 bases, with 12 bases between them. CDR1 and CDR2 from the germline V gene are SGHRS and YFSETQ. The CDR3 spells CASSLQGRGEKLFF. CDR3 coding DNA: TGCGCCAGCAGCTTGCAGGGGCGAGGGGAAAAACTGTTTTTT.

This clonotype was observed once. The CDR3 region is CASSPLPGTSGATYNEQFF. CDR3 nucleotides: TGTGCCAGCAGTCCCCTGCCCGGGACTAGCGGGGCAACATACAATGAGCAGTTCTTC. The V gene is TRBV6-2 or TRBV6-3, the J gene TRBJ2-1; 13 nucleotides agree with TRBD2. J was trimmed by 4 bases and V by 5 bases; bases with no gene match: 14. Looked up from germline, CDR1 is MNHEY and CDR2 is SVGEGT. CDR3 length equals 19 residues.

This clonotype came up a few times. The chain couples TRBV5-1 to TRBJ2-1; perhaps TRBD1 as D (6 bases). V lost 1 base to trimming and J lost 5 bases, with 13 bases between them. The germline V gene encodes CDR1 SGHRS and CDR2 YFSETQ. This CDR3 has 15 amino acids. CDR3 residues: CASSLMSGAHNEQFF. DNA for the CDR3: TGCGCCAGCAGCTTGATGTCAGGGGCACACAATGAGCAGTTCTTC.

In its sample, this clonotype was seen many times. The chain links TRBV7-8 to TRBJ2-7, with D possibly being TRBD1 (5 bases). The CDR3 covers 14 residues. Trimming shortened V by 4 bases and J by 2 bases, and 12 bases separated the two germline ends. Germline values: CDR1 SGHVS, CDR2 FQNEAQ. The CDR3 bases are TGTGCCAGCAGCTCCTTAAGGGGAACCTACGAGCAGTACTTC. It codes for CASSSLRGTYEQYF.

The sample holds a few counts of this clonotype. The chain couples TRBV11-2 to TRBJ2-7; no definite D call. Germline CDR1 reads SGHAT; CDR2 reads FQNNGV. This CDR3 spans 15 amino acids. V shed 1 base and J shed 2 bases, with 12 bases lying between them. The CDR3 DNA is TGTGCCAGCAGCTTAGGGTCGCCCCGTACCTACGAGCAGTACTTC. It yields the protein CASSLGSPRTYEQYF.

This clonotype was counted a few times. CDR3 loop: CASSWRDGYEQYF. The CDR3 DNA follows: TGTGCCAGCAGCTGGCGGGACGGCTACGAGCAGTACTTC. The chain couples TRBV11-2 to TRBJ2-7; weak D call: TRBD2 (6 bases). Trimming left V 4 bases short and J 3 bases short, with 10 bases between. CDR3 length equals 13 residues. Germline V gives CDR1 SGHAT, CDR2 FQNNGV.

J is TRBJ2-1 and V is TRBV20-1; TRBD1 matches 7 bases. Trimming took 1 base from V and 4 from J; bases not matched to a gene: 4. The CDR3 totals 14 residues. Looked up from germline, CDR1 is DFQATT and CDR2 is SNEGSKA (reference sequence). CDR3 loop: CSARVLDRYNEQFF. The CDR3 nucleotides are TGCAGTGCTAGAGTTCTGGACAGGTACAATGAGCAGTTCTTC.

In its sample, this clonotype was seen many times. Relative to the germline gene, one junction end is altered; a read error may explain this. The chain uses TRBV3-1 and TRBJ2-1, with 7 bases aligning to TRBD2. Germline V gene lookup returns CDR1 LGHDT and CDR2 YNNKEL (reference sequence). This CDR3 is built from 13 residues. The CDR3 here is CASSQGFGAGVVF. The DNA for the CDR3 is TGTGCCAGCAGCCAAGGGTTTGGGGCGGGGGTGGTCTTC.

This clonotype was recorded at least ten times. The rearrangement uses TRBV7-2 and TRBJ2-3; 8 bases align to TRBD2. V gave up 2 bases and J gave up 6 bases; unmatched junction bases: 13. Germline CDR1 and CDR2: SGHTA and FQGNSA. The CDR3 is 17 residues long. The CDR3 region has the DNA TGTGCCAGCAGCTTAATGTTTGTCGGGCGGGAGGAGGATACGCAGTATTTT. Translation gives CASSLMFVGREEDTQYF.

Many counts were recorded for this clonotype. V is TRBV5-6 and J is TRBJ2-7; D gene uncertain. Germline values: CDR1 SGHDT, CDR2 YYEEEE. V was trimmed by 0 bases and J by 2 bases, leaving 12 bases between them. The CDR3 contains 15 residues. The CDR3 reads CASSLGSFPTYEQYF. The CDR3, as DNA: TGTGCCAGCAGCTTGGGGAGCTTCCCTACCTACGAGCAGTACTTC.

The V call is TRBV28, the J call TRBJ2-4; D is uncertain. This CDR3 comprises 16 residues. V was pared by 7 bases and J by 0 bases, with 16 bases between. Germline CDR1 MDHEN, CDR2 SYDVKM. The CDR3 is CASKGRRRIAKNIQYF. CDR3 DNA: TGTGCCAGCAAGGGCCGTCGCCGGATAGCCAAAAACATTCAGTACTTC.

This clonotype was counted a few times. This chain links TRBV15 with TRBJ2-7; no clear D. V gave up 3 bases and J gave up 0 bases, with 6 bases separating them. Germline V gene lookup returns CDR1 LNHNV and CDR2 YYDKDF (reference sequence). The CDR3 extends over 13 amino acids. CDR3 residues: CATSSRSSYEQYF. The CDR3 DNA reads as TGTGCCACCAGCAGCCGGAGCTCCTACGAGCAGTACTTC.

This clonotype was seen a few times. V gene TRBV30 combines with J gene TRBJ1-5, with D tentatively TRBD1 (5 bases). The CDR3 totals 15 residues. V lost 0 bases and J 0 bases, leaving 9 bases between the germline ends. Germline loops: CDR1 GTSNPN, CDR2 SVGIG (reference sequence). DNA for the CDR3: TGTGCCTGGAGTGTACGGGGCATTAGCAATCAGCCCCAGCATTTT. Its protein is CAWSVRGISNQPQHF.

V gene TRBV7-3 combines with J gene TRBJ2-3; D might be TRBD2 (5 bases). V gave up 2 bases and J gave up 11 bases, with 20 bases separating them. Looked up from germline, CDR1 is SGHTA and CDR2 is FQGTGA. This CDR3 is 15 amino acids long. The CDR3 DNA follows: TGTGCCAGCAGCTTAGGAGGCTCCGCCCTAGGAGAGCAGTATTTT. This sequence encodes CASSLGGSALGEQYF.

This clonotype came up a few times. The V and J genes are TRBV20-1 and TRBJ2-4; D might be TRBD1 or TRBD2, each matching 5 bases. The germline V and J ends were trimmed by 3 bases and 6 bases, with 12 bases remaining between them. The germline V gene has CDR1 DFQATT and CDR2 SNEGSKA (reference sequence). The CDR3 contains 13 residues. The CDR3 loop is CSARRRDGNIQYF. The CDR3 coding sequence is TGCAGTGCTAGGCGTAGGGACGGAAACATTCAGTACTTC.

This clonotype was counted many times. The gene calls are TRBV29-1 and TRBJ1-5; TRBD1 agrees at 7 bases. CDR3 length: 13 amino acids. Trimming removed 5 bases from V and 0 bases from J; junction bases left unmatched: 1. Germline V gene sequence: CDR1 SQVTM, CDR2 ANQGSEA. CDR3 region: CSVRQGSNQPQHF. The CDR3, as DNA: TGCAGCGTTAGACAGGGTAGCAATCAGCCCCAGCATTTT. The full variable domain, completed using reference TRBV29-1 and TRBJ1-5, is SAVISQKPSRDICQRGTSLTIQCQVDSQVTMMFWYRQQPGQSLTLIATANQGSEATYESGFVIDKFPISRPNLTFSTLTVSNMSPEDSSIYLCSVRQGSNQPQHFGDGTRLSIL.

This clonotype showed up just a few times. The chain combines TRBV20-1 with TRBJ2-5, with D maybe TRBD1 (7 bases). This CDR3 spans 15 amino acids. V was shortened by 5 bases and J by 1 base, with 17 bases between the two germline ends. CDR1 and CDR2 (germline): DFQATT, SNEGSKA (reference sequence). The CDR3 DNA sequence: TGCAGTGCTCAGGACGGAGGGACAGTCCAAGAGACCCAGTACTTC. It translates to CSAQDGGTVQETQYF.

This clonotype was seen many times. The chain carries TRBV20-1 and TRBJ1-4; 10 nucleotides align to TRBD1. Germline CDR1 is DFQATT and CDR2 is SNEGSKA (reference sequence). The CDR3 is made up of 16 amino acids. The J segment lost 5 bases and the V segment lost 2 bases, leaving 8 bases of the junction unmatched. CDR3 region: CSARSLRGQGNEKLFF. The CDR3 DNA is TGCAGTGCTAGATCCCTTCGGGGACAGGGGAATGAAAAACTGTTTTTT.